The next 29 T cell receptor beta chains were all read from a single sample in a study of CD8+CD57+ T cells in acquired aplastic anemia. The TCR beta profiling, which covered VDJ combination and CDR3 sequence, was carried out using genomic DNA as the template. TCRdb reprocessed the reads with MiXCR, giving one entry per CDR3 protein. The data hold under 350,000 distinct CDR3 sequences, with 45% to 65% observed a single time. Sequencing was done on patients that had shown CD8+CD57+ cell expansion by flow cytometry. The sample comprised sorted CD4+, CD8+, or CD8+CD57+ T cells (not recorded which) from PBMCs. Receptor source: a human donor with aplastic anemia.

The CDR3 sequence is CASMAGGTYEQYF. The CDR3 coding sequence is TGTGCCAGCATGGCGGGAGGAACCTACGAGCAGTACTTC. This chain connects TRBV6-5 to TRBJ2-7; 8 nucleotides agree with TRBD2. Germline CDR1 and CDR2: MNHEY and SVGAGI. J lost 2 bases, V lost 7 bases, and 4 bases had no gene match. This CDR3 comprises 13 residues.

The chain has TRBV7-3 and TRBJ2-3, with TRBD1 matching 8 bases. The V gene's germline CDR1 is SGHTA and CDR2 FQGTGA. After removal of 5 bases from V and 3 bases from J, the junction contained 10 bases not matched to a gene. The CDR3 has 16 residues. The CDR3 coding sequence is TGTGCCAGCAGCGGAGGACAGGGCACGAAAACAGATACGCAGTATTTT. Translation gives CASSGGQGTKTDTQYF.

This chain connects TRBV20-1 to TRBJ2-2, with D uncertain. The germline V and J ends were trimmed by 3 bases and 7 bases, with 0 bases remaining between them. The CDR3 is 9 amino acids. Germline V gene lookup returns CDR1 DFQATT and CDR2 SNEGSKA (reference sequence). The DNA of the CDR3 is TGCAGTGCTAGCGGGGAGCTGTTTTTT. This sequence encodes CSASGELFF.

The J gene is TRBJ2-3, the V gene TRBV24-1, with TRBD1 matching over 7 bases. CDR1 and CDR2 from the germline V gene are KGHDR and SFDVKD. The ends lost 0 bases at V and 2 bases at J; junction bases unmatched: 4. This CDR3 spans 16 amino acids. CDR3 nucleotides: TGTGCCACCAGTGATTTGAGACAGGGCGACACAGATACGCAGTATTTT. It yields the protein CATSDLRQGDTDTQYF.

The V and J genes are TRBV10-1 and TRBJ2-7; TRBD2 matches 12 bases. The V and J ends lost 7 bases and 7 bases, in that order; junction bases with no gene match: 11. Germline CDR1 reads WNHNN; CDR2 reads SYGVQD (reference sequence). The CDR3 spans 15 residues. The CDR3 coding sequence is TGCGCCAGCATTCTCGGACTAGCGGGAACTAGTGAGCAGTACTTC. It translates to CASILGLAGTSEQYF.

DNA of the CDR3: TGTGCCACCAGCTACGACGTTCGCAATCAGCCCCAGCATTTT. It specifies CATSYDVRNQPQHF. The chain links TRBV15 to TRBJ1-5; D not resolved. Germline CDR1 reads LNHNV; CDR2 reads YYDKDF (reference sequence). Trimming removed 5 bases from V and 2 bases from J, with 10 bases in between. This CDR3 region has 14 residues.

On this clonotype itself: The conserved phenylalanine or tryptophan normally closing the CDR3 is absent here, so this likely arose from a read error. No DNA is shown, since the ends of the CDR3 on it are uncertain; the CDR3 is the one TCRdb lists. The J gene is TRBJ2-5, the V gene TRBV20-1; no check of the table's D call, TRBD1, against the DNA was made. CDR1 and CDR2 (germline): DFQATT, SNEGSKA (reference sequence). The CDR3 extends over 14 residues, inclusive of both ends. The CDR3 sequence: CSATRWGDDKRPST.

This clonotype was observed many times. The chain has TRBV19 and TRBJ1-4; D gene unclear. In germline, CDR1 is LNHDA, CDR2 SQIVND (reference sequence). V was trimmed by 5 bases and J by 4 bases, leaving 8 bases between them. The length of the CDR3 is 13 residues. The CDR3 here is CASSPIFNEKLFF. CDR3 bases: TGTGCCAGTAGTCCCATTTTTAATGAAAAACTGTTTTTT.

This chain links TRBV5-1 with TRBJ2-2; D is undetermined. There are 17 residues in the CDR3. Trimming took 0 bases from V and 0 from J, leaving 12 bases between them. The germline V gene encodes CDR1 SGHRS and CDR2 YFSETQ. CDR3 DNA sequence: TGCGCCAGCAGCTTGGATCTGGCCGTGGCGAACACCGGGGAGCTGTTTTTT. Encoded protein: CASSLDLAVANTGELFF.

This clonotype was seen repeatedly, ten times or more. The rearrangement uses TRBV6-1 and TRBJ2-1, with 7 bases matching TRBD2. Trimming cost V 3 bases and J 7 bases; bases outside gene matches: 3. CDR3 size: 13 residues. The V gene's germline CDR1 is MNHNS and CDR2 SASEGT. The CDR3 spells CASSDQAGNEQFF. The CDR3 nucleotides read TGTGCCAGCAGTGATCAAGCGGGGAATGAGCAGTTCTTC.

This chain uses TRBV15 with TRBJ2-1; 9 nucleotides match TRBD2. Germline V gene sequence: CDR1 LNHNV, CDR2 YYDKDF (reference sequence). The CDR3 contains 15 residues. V gave up 3 bases and J gave up 8 bases; unmatched junction bases: 8. CDR3 nucleotides: TGTGCCACCAGCAGCAGGCGGGGGGGGAGGGATGAGCAGTTCTTC. Translation gives CATSSRRGGRDEQFF.

The chain is built from TRBV19 and TRBJ2-3; 7 positions agree with TRBD2. The germline V gene encodes CDR1 LNHDA and CDR2 SQIVND (reference sequence). The CDR3 runs 12 residues. V shed 6 bases, J shed 6 bases, and the junction held 3 bases outside the gene matches. In nucleotides, the CDR3 is TGTGCCAGTAGACTTAGCGGGGATACGCAGTATTTT. This sequence encodes CASRLSGDTQYF.

This clonotype was recorded many times. J is TRBJ2-3 and V is TRBV7-7, with D hard to call. There are 13 residues in the CDR3. CDR1 SSHAT and CDR2 FNYEAQ come from the germline V gene (reference sequence). Trimming removed 1 base from V and 5 bases from J, with 7 bases in between. As DNA, the CDR3 is TGTGCCAGCAGCTTAGGTACGGGAGATACGCAGTATTTT. Its translation is CASSLGTGDTQYF.

This clonotype was recorded at least ten times. V gene TRBV20-1 combines with J gene TRBJ1-2; D is unresolved. The V gene lost 1 base and the J gene lost 0 bases, with 3 bases spanning the gap. The length of the CDR3 is 12 residues. Germline-derived CDR1 and CDR2 are DFQATT and SNEGSKA (reference sequence). The CDR3 coding sequence is TGCAGTGCTAGAGCCGCTAACTATGGCTACACCTTC. Translated: CSARAANYGYTF.

The gene calls are TRBV30 and TRBJ2-5; possibly TRBD2 for D (5 bases). CDR1 is GTSNPN, CDR2 SVGIG, per germline (reference sequence). The V and J ends lost 0 bases and 0 bases respectively, with 20 bases between them. The CDR3 sequence is 18 residues long. CDR3 coding DNA: TGTGCCTGGAGTGTTGGGGTCCGAAGCGGAACGTACCAAGAGACCCAGTACTTC. Encoded protein: CAWSVGVRSGTYQETQYF.

Turning to this clonotype: The limits of the CDR3 on the DNA are not certain, so only TCRdb's listed CDR3 is given. This chain joins TRBV25-1 and TRBJ2-5; TRBD1 reflects the table's D call only, with no check against the DNA. The CDR3 spans 22 residues, counting both ends. In germline, CDR1 is MGHDK, CDR2 SYGVNS. CDR3: CASTDGQGVVEKLFFGSGTQYF.

There are many counts of this clonotype. CDR3 loop: CASSQAGGEKLFF. The CDR3 nucleotides read TGTGCCAGCAGCCAAGCCGGTGGGGAAAAACTGTTTTTT. This chain joins TRBV3-1 and TRBJ1-4; D uncertain. Per germline, CDR1 LGHDT and CDR2 YNNKEL (reference sequence). Trimming removed 1 base at V and 8 bases at J, with 8 bases between. The CDR3 covers 13 residues.

The V gene is TRBV9, the J gene TRBJ2-5, with 11 bases fitting TRBD2. CDR1 is SGDLS, CDR2 YYNGEE, per germline. Germline trimming cut 4 bases from V and 4 bases from J; bases unmatched to any gene: 9. The CDR3 extends over 16 amino acids. The chain's CDR3 is CASSSYSGREGETQYF. CDR3 nucleotides: TGTGCCAGCAGCTCCTATAGCGGGAGGGAAGGAGAGACCCAGTACTTC.

This clonotype came up a few times. This rearrangement joins TRBV20-1 to TRBJ1-2; D gene unclear. Per the germline V gene, CDR1 is DFQATT and CDR2 is SNEGSKA (reference sequence). The V gene lost 3 bases and the J gene lost 5 bases, with 10 bases spanning the gap. The CDR3 has 12 amino acids. The CDR3 DNA reads as TGCAGTGCTAGGGACCGAGGATATGGCTACACCTTC. It translates to CSARDRGYGYTF.

The sample holds many counts of this clonotype. The chain has TRBV20-1 and TRBJ2-1, with unresolved D. In germline, CDR1 is DFQATT, CDR2 SNEGSKA (reference sequence). The CDR3 runs to 15 residues. Trimming shortened V by 3 bases and J by 4 bases, and 16 bases separated the two germline ends. CDR3 amino acids: CSARVRNSLYNEQFF. As DNA, the CDR3 is TGCAGTGCTAGGGTCCGGAATTCCCTTTACAATGAGCAGTTCTTC.

This chain connects TRBV12-3 or TRBV12-4 to TRBJ2-7; 10 positions match TRBD1. With V trimmed by 5 bases and J by 13 bases, 5 bases remained unmatched. The CDR3 contains 11 residues. The CDR3: CASSPGQGKYF. CDR3 DNA: TGTGCCAGCAGTCCGGGACAGGGGAAATACTTC.

This clonotype came up many times. The V call is TRBV20-1, the J call TRBJ1-4, with a possible D match to TRBD1 (5 bases). Germline V lookup: CDR1 DFQATT, CDR2 SNEGSKA (reference sequence). The V end lost 3 bases, the J end lost 6 bases, and 8 bases lay between the germline ends. The CDR3 contains 12 residues. DNA of the CDR3: TGCAGTGCTAGTCGGGGGGATGAAAAACTGTTTTTT. This encodes CSASRGDEKLFF.

The chain joins TRBV4-1 to TRBJ2-7, with D possibly matching TRBD1 (7 bases). The germline gives CDR1 MGHRA, CDR2 YSYEKL. This CDR3 has 15 residues. V shed 2 bases and J shed 4 bases, with 15 bases lying between them. CDR3 protein: CASSQTTGRPYEQYF. The CDR3 bases are TGCGCCAGCAGCCAAACGACAGGGAGGCCGTACGAGCAGTACTTC.

Regarding this clonotype: This may arise from a read error, as a much more abundant clone is one base away. The chain joins TRBV10-3 to TRBJ1-2, with a weak D call TRBD1 (6 bases). The length of the CDR3 is 15 residues. The germline CDR1 and CDR2 sequences are ENHRY and SYGVKD. For the CDR3, the DNA is TGTGCCAGCAGTGAGGCCTCAGGGGTTTACTATGGCTACGCCTTC. Its protein is CASSEASGVYYGYAF.

The chain recombines TRBV7-2 with TRBJ2-7; 8 bases map to TRBD2. CDR1 SGHTA and CDR2 FQGNSA come from the germline V gene. The CDR3 has 14 residues. Trimming cost V 5 bases and J 7 bases; bases outside gene matches: 10. Here the CDR3 DNA reads TGTGCCAGCAGCCCCTGGGTAGCGGGAAATGAGCAGTACTTC. Encoded protein: CASSPWVAGNEQYF.

This clonotype was found many times. J is TRBJ2-2 and V is TRBV20-1, with 11 bases that match TRBD2. The CDR3 length is 17 residues. Germline lookup yields CDR1 DFQATT and CDR2 SNEGSKA (reference sequence). Trimming took 0 bases from V and 0 from J; bases not matched to a gene: 3. In DNA, the CDR3 is TGCAGTGCTAGAGATCGACTAGCGGGGTCGAACACCGGGGAGCTGTTTTTT. Residues: CSARDRLAGSNTGELFF.

This chain connects TRBV20-1 to TRBJ2-1; D ambiguous. The V gene lost 4 bases and the J gene lost 9 bases, with 13 bases spanning the gap. Germline V lookup: CDR1 DFQATT, CDR2 SNEGSKA (reference sequence). This CDR3 spans 12 amino acids. The CDR3 loop reads CSAKDRLIEQFF. The CDR3 nucleotides are TGCAGTGCTAAAGATCGTCTAATTGAGCAGTTCTTC.

The chain combines TRBV5-5 with TRBJ2-2; TRBD2 matches 8 bases. The CDR3 covers 16 residues. The germline CDR1 and CDR2 sequences are SGHKS and YYEKEE (reference sequence). V trimming: 2 bases; J trimming: 1 base; junction bases outside the gene matches: 4. The CDR3 loop reads CASSFTGGGNTGELFF. CDR3 nucleotide sequence: TGTGCCAGCAGCTTCACCGGGGGGGGGAACACCGGGGAGCTGTTTTTT.

The genes are TRBV18 and TRBJ2-1, with a possible D match to TRBD2 (7 bases). Trimming pared 2 bases from V and 0 bases from J, leaving 14 bases between. There are 17 residues in the CDR3. The germline V gene encodes CDR1 KGHSH and CDR2 LQKENI. The chain's CDR3 is CASSPDRGAASYNEQFF. CDR3 DNA: TGTGCCAGCTCACCAGATCGGGGGGCTGCCTCCTACAATGAGCAGTTCTTC.